These 3 T cell receptor beta chains share one sample of origin, sequenced in a study of T cells after yellow fever vaccination. TCRdb ran MiXCR on the 5' RACE reads and lists one entry per CDR3 protein. This table holds 350,000 to 550,000 distinct CDR3 sequences, around 20% found once. Here the sequenced sample was PBMCs, taken before the yellow fever booster vaccination. The source is a man between 18 and 35 years old who received the YFV17D yellow fever vaccine.

Only a few counts were recorded for this clonotype. The rearrangement joins TRBV5-1 to TRBJ2-6, with 8 positions matching TRBD1. Looked up from germline, CDR1 is SGHRS and CDR2 is YFSETQ. Trimming removed 1 base from V and 0 bases from J; junction bases left unmatched: 0. The CDR3 consists of 16 residues. CDR3 coding DNA: TGCGCCAGCAGCTTGACAGGGGGCTCTGGGGCCAACGTCCTGACTTTC. This translates into CASSLTGGSGANVLTF.

The genes are TRBV7-2 and TRBJ1-6; a weak D match, TRBD1 (5 bases). The germline V gene encodes CDR1 SGHTA and CDR2 FQGNSA. V was pared by 0 bases and J by 10 bases, with 13 bases between. The CDR3 is 15 residues long. The CDR3 reads CASSLALGTRSPLHF. The DNA of the CDR3 is TGTGCCAGCAGCTTAGCGCTAGGGACGCGGTCACCCCTCCACTTT.

The gene calls are TRBV7-2 and TRBJ1-2, with a tentative D call TRBD1 (5 bases). Trimming removed 1 base at V and 6 bases at J, with 9 bases between. CDR1 and CDR2 (germline): SGHTA, FQGNSA. The length of the CDR3 is 13 residues. CDR3 loop: CASSLVWGNGYTF. CDR3 DNA: TGTGCCAGCAGCTTAGTATGGGGGAATGGCTACACCTTC.